This T cell receptor beta chain was sequenced in a study of shared clonotypes between healthy human individuals. The overall study: The donor pool was made up of a couple of women and a few men aged 18 to 49. Used for every donor were three CD4 naive, three CD4 memory, two CD8 naive and one CD8 memory plate.

Comments on this clone: Its antigen is not identified.

Clones were sequenced by immunoSEQ multiplex PCR, and TCRdb holds only the in-frame ones, with some missing. This sample yields about 2.5 million clones, of which less than 95% are seen a single time; about 0.41% belongs to the top ten. Whole-study findings and limits: With few donors, the genetic and exposure-history diversity represented was limited.

Sequenced material: naive CD4+ T cells from PBMCs. Subset defined: CD45RA+ positively selected. This TCR derives from a man aged 18 to 35 in good health. Some clones in this sample may be carry-over from other donors' samples.

The CDR3 loop is CASSVGTASIEKLFF. The CDR3 DNA reads as TGCGCCAGCAGCGTAGGGACAGCTAGCATTGAAAAACTGTTTTTT. V and J are TRBV5-1 and TRBJ1-4; 7 nucleotides align to TRBD1. Germline V lookup: CDR1 SGHRS, CDR2 YFSETQ. With 4 bases clipped from V and 7 bases from J, the junction kept 10 bases outside the gene matches. CDR3 length: 15 amino acids. Combining the CDR3 with reference TRBV5-1 and TRBJ1-4 gives the whole variable domain KAGVTQTPRYLIKTRGQQVTLSCSPISGHRSVSWYQQTPGQGLQFLFEYFSETQRNKGNFPGRFSGRQFSNSRSEMNVSTLELGDSALYLCASSVGTASIEKLFFGSGTQLSVL.